This record looks at one T cell receptor (beta chain) sequence and its context. Germline values: CDR1 WSHSY, CDR2 SAAADI. Trimming shortened V by 1 base and J by 4 bases, and 5 bases separated the two germline ends. This CDR3 region has 12 residues. Authors' analysis steps: The authors estimated nucleated cell counts from reference gene primer amplification. Some clones are missing from TCRdb's copy, which holds only in-frame ones; the method was immunoSEQ multiplex PCR. The V and J calls and the clone size are those of that table, but D and trimming were determined from the DNA. The table has around 140,000 clones, 80% to 90% seen once. The data originate from a study of blood T cell repertoires in COVID-19. The wider study: Sites in the United States, Italy and Spain provided acute and convalescent COVID-19 samples. The analysed material was cDNA or gDNA that came from T cells, B-cell-depleted T cells, or PBMCs.

Those enrolled in Seattle joined during active infection and were followed longitudinally afterward. Material for sequencing was peripheral blood. This receptor was taken from a man in his fifties or sixties with COVID-19, enrolled during active disease. The rearrangement links TRBV10-2 to TRBJ2-7, with D unclear. CDR3 loop: CASSEFGYEQYF. CDR3 sequence (DNA): TGCGCCAGCAGTGAGTTCGGGTACGAGCAGTACTTC.